A selection of T cell receptor beta chains follows, all from one sample in a study of T cell responses to AZD1222 COVID-19 vaccine. The repertoire was sequenced with immunoSEQ multiplex PCR; TCRdb's copy has only in-frame clones and lacks some. The table lists around 140,000 clones, around 93% of them singletons, with 3% to 4% in the top ten. Sequenced material: peripheral blood, taken 28 days after the second AZD1222 dose. All receptors come from an adult who received the AZD1222 COVID-19 vaccine. Each CDR3 is given with its conserved first and last residue. The D gene is left open where the match is weak. The size field is filled for only some rows; it gives once, few, many or a size class.

size: NA; D: TRBD1; V: TRBV5-5; J: TRBJ2-2; DNA: TGTGCCAGCAGCCGTACAGGGGGCTTGAACACCGGGGAGCTGTTTTTT; CDR3: CASSRTGGLNTGELFF
size: few; D: TRBD1; V: TRBV19; J: TRBJ1-5; DNA: TGTGCCAGTAGTAGTACAGGGGACTACAATCAGCCCCAGCATTTT; CDR3: CASSSTGDYNQPQHF
size: NA; D: TRBD2; V: TRBV3-1/TRBV3-2; J: TRBJ2-7; DNA: TGTGCCAGCAGCCCCCGTTTAGCGGGGCTGTACGAGCAGTACTTC; CDR3: CASSPRLAGLYEQYF
size: NA; D: NA; V: TRBV2; J: TRBJ2-1; DNA: TGTGCCAGCAGTTTTTTCCGGGACAATGAGCAGTTCTTC; CDR3: CASSFFRDNEQFF
size: NA; D: NA; V: TRBV4-2; J: TRBJ1-3; DNA: TGTGCCAGCAGCGCAGACTCCTCTGGAAACACCATATATTTT; CDR3: CASSADSSGNTIYF
size: NA; D: NA; V: TRBV11-2; J: TRBJ1-4; DNA: TGTGCCAGCAGCTTAGGTCAGGGGCGGCGGGAAAAACTGTTTTTT; CDR3: CASSLGQGRREKLFF
size: NA; D: NA; V: TRBV5-1; J: TRBJ2-2; DNA: TGCGCCAGCAGCTTGAACAGGCTGAACACCGGGGAGCTGTTTTTT; CDR3: CASSLNRLNTGELFF
size: few; D: NA; V: TRBV7-9; J: TRBJ2-7; DNA: TGTGCCAGCAGCCCCAGGGCGGGCTACGAGCAGTACTTC; CDR3: CASSPRAGYEQYF
size: NA; D: TRBD2; V: TRBV28; J: TRBJ2-1; DNA: TGTGCCAGCAGTTTAAGTGTGGGAGGGCCCAATGAGCAGTTCTTC; CDR3: CASSLSVGGPNEQFF
size: NA; D: NA; V: TRBV2; J: TRBJ1-4; DNA: TGTGCCAGCAGTCCCCCTAGACCGTCAACTAATGAAAAACTGTTTTTT; CDR3: CASSPPRPSTNEKLFF
size: NA; D: NA; V: TRBV5-1; J: TRBJ1-5; DNA: TGCGCCAGCAGCCCCGGGCAGGGCGGGAGTAGCAATCAGCCCCAGCATTTT; CDR3: CASSPGQGGSSNQPQHF
size: NA; D: NA; V: TRBV4-1; J: TRBJ1-1; DNA: TGCGCCAGCAGCCAAGAAAAAGGCGGACATACACGCACTGAAGCTTTCTTT; CDR3: CASSQEKGGHTRTEAFF
size: NA; D: NA; V: TRBV19; J: TRBJ1-5; DNA: TGTGCCAGTAGCGCACAACAAGACTTTCAGCCCCAGCATTTT; CDR3: CASSAQQDFQPQHF
size: NA; D: NA; V: TRBV6-1; J: TRBJ1-5; DNA: TGTGCCATCAACAGGTTAGGCAATCAGCCCCAGCATTTT; CDR3: CAINRLGNQPQHF
size: few; D: NA; V: TRBV2; J: TRBJ1-6; DNA: TGTGCCAGCAGGCGAGGGACTAATTCACCCCTCCACTTT; CDR3: CASRRGTNSPLHF
size: NA; D: NA; V: TRBV28; J: TRBJ1-4; DNA: TGTGCCAGCAGTTCAGACAGAACAACTAATGAAAAACTGTTTTTT; CDR3: CASSSDRTTNEKLFF
size: NA; D: TRBD2; V: TRBV7-9; J: TRBJ2-7; DNA: TGTGCCAGCAGCTTCAGCGGGAACGAGCAGTACTTC; CDR3: CASSFSGNEQYF
size: NA; D: TRBD1; V: TRBV2; J: TRBJ2-7; DNA: TGTGCCAGCAGCTCGGGACAGCACTACGAGCAGTACTTC; CDR3: CASSSGQHYEQYF
size: NA; D: NA; V: TRBV6-6; J: TRBJ1-4; DNA: TGTGCCAGCACCTTACAGGGCTCCTCAGAAAAACTGTTTTTT; CDR3: CASTLQGSSEKLFF
size: NA; D: NA; V: TRBV25-1; J: TRBJ2-7; DNA: TGTGCCAGTGGCGGAAGCGCGACCTACGAGCAGTACTTC; CDR3: CASGGSATYEQYF
size: NA; D: NA; V: TRBV6-5; J: TRBJ1-6; DNA: TGTGCCAGCAGTTACTTCAAAGTGAATTCACCCCTCCACTTT; CDR3: CASSYFKVNSPLHF
size: once; D: NA; V: TRBV10-1; J: TRBJ2-2; DNA: TGCGCCAGCAGTGAGTCAGGAGACACCGGGGAGCTGTTTTTT; CDR3: CASSESGDTGELFF
size: NA; D: TRBD1; V: TRBV12-3/TRBV12-4; J: TRBJ2-7; DNA: TGTGCCAGCAGTCGGGGACAGGGGAACGAGCAGTACTTC; CDR3: CASSRGQGNEQYF
size: NA; D: NA; V: TRBV2; J: TRBJ1-1; DNA: TGTGCCAGCAGTTCACAGGAAAACACTGAAGCTTTCTTT; CDR3: CASSSQENTEAFF
size: NA; D: TRBD2; V: TRBV29-1; J: TRBJ2-3; DNA: TGCAGCGGCGCCGAGGCGGGAGGCACAGATACGCAGTATTTT; CDR3: CSGAEAGGTDTQYF
size: NA; D: NA; V: TRBV11-2; J: TRBJ2-7; DNA: TGTGCCAGCAGTCGACCTGACACCTTGGGCGAGCAGTACTTC; CDR3: CASSRPDTLGEQYF
size: NA; D: NA; V: TRBV19; J: TRBJ2-2; DNA: TGTGCTTCAGGCTACACCGGGGAGCTGTTTTTT; CDR3: CASGYTGELFF
size: NA; D: TRBD1; V: TRBV5-8; J: TRBJ1-2; DNA: TGTGCCAGCAGCCAAAACAGGGGACACGACTATGGCTACACCTTC; CDR3: CASSQNRGHDYGYTF
size: NA; D: NA; V: TRBV6-5; J: TRBJ1-1; DNA: TGTGCCGCTCGCCTACAGGGAAACACTGAAGCTTTCTTT; CDR3: CAARLQGNTEAFF
size: few; D: NA; V: TRBV6-2/TRBV6-3; J: TRBJ1-5; DNA: TGTGCCAGCAGTTACGCGGGGAGGGGTCAGCCCCAGCATTTT; CDR3: CASSYAGRGQPQHF
size: NA; D: TRBD2; V: TRBV5-1; J: TRBJ2-3; DNA: TGCGCCAGCAGCTTGGGTGGACTAGCGGGACGAACAGATACGCAGTATTTT; CDR3: CASSLGGLAGRTDTQYF
size: NA; D: NA; V: TRBV5-1; J: TRBJ1-2; DNA: TGCGCCAGCAGCTTGGGACAGGCGAACTATGGCTACACCTTC; CDR3: CASSLGQANYGYTF
size: NA; D: NA; V: TRBV18; J: TRBJ2-7; DNA: TGTGCCAGCTCACCTGGGACGAACGAGCAGTACTTC; CDR3: CASSPGTNEQYF
size: NA; D: NA; V: TRBV6-2/TRBV6-3; J: TRBJ1-2; DNA: TGTGCCAGCAGTTGGGACCGACAGGCCCGTACCGGCTACACCTTC; CDR3: CASSWDRQARTGYTF
size: few; D: NA; V: TRBV9; J: TRBJ2-7; DNA: TGTGCCAGCAGTCCTGCTGTTGGGGACGAGCAGTACTTC; CDR3: CASSPAVGDEQYF
size: NA; D: NA; V: TRBV27; J: TRBJ2-7; DNA: TGTGCCAGCAGTTCCTTCACCGAGCAGTACTTC; CDR3: CASSSFTEQYF
size: NA; D: TRBD2; V: TRBV6-2/TRBV6-3; J: TRBJ2-1; DNA: TGTGCCAGCAGTTCGACTAGCGGGAGGCTCAATGAGCAGTTCTTC; CDR3: CASSSTSGRLNEQFF
size: NA; D: TRBD1; V: TRBV6-5; J: TRBJ1-5; DNA: TGTGCCAGCAAACCGACAGGGGGCAATCAGCCCCAGCATTTT; CDR3: CASKPTGGNQPQHF
size: NA; D: TRBD2; V: TRBV19; J: TRBJ2-3; DNA: TGTGCCAGTAGTGGGACTAGCGTCGCAGATACGCAGTATTTT; CDR3: CASSGTSVADTQYF
size: few; D: NA; V: TRBV7-8; J: TRBJ1-5; DNA: TGTGCCAGCAGCTTAGACAGACTCAATCAGCCCCAGCATTTT; CDR3: CASSLDRLNQPQHF
size: NA; D: NA; V: TRBV10-1; J: TRBJ1-1; DNA: TGCGCCAGCAGTGAGTCGGGGGGAATCACTGAAGCTTTCTTT; CDR3: CASSESGGITEAFF
size: NA; D: NA; V: TRBV7-9; J: TRBJ2-1; DNA: TGTGCCAGCAGCTTACCGTTGGGTTCACCGTTCTTC; CDR3: CASSLPLGSPFF
size: NA; D: NA; V: TRBV19; J: TRBJ1-2; DNA: TGTGCCAGTAGTATATCTTGGTCAGGACAAATGACTAACTATGGCTACACCTTC; CDR3: CASSISWSGQMTNYGYTF
size: NA; D: NA; V: TRBV4-1; J: TRBJ2-5; DNA: TGCGCCAGCAGCCGAGGACACCTCCAAGAGACCCAGTACTTC; CDR3: CASSRGHLQETQYF
size: NA; D: NA; V: TRBV6-5; J: TRBJ1-1; DNA: TGTGCCAGCACGCACGTACCGAACACTGAAGCTTTCTTT; CDR3: CASTHVPNTEAFF
size: few; D: TRBD1; V: TRBV28; J: TRBJ1-4; DNA: TGTGCCAGCAGTTCCTGGGACAGCCTCCGGGAAAAACTGTTTTTT; CDR3: CASSSWDSLREKLFF
size: NA; D: NA; V: TRBV7-8; J: TRBJ1-4; DNA: TGTGCCAGTAGCCCACTACTTAATCCCTTCTCGGGCCTTAATGAAAAACTGTTTTTT; CDR3: CASSPLLNPFSGLNEKLFF
size: NA; D: NA; V: TRBV9; J: TRBJ2-2; DNA: TGTGCCAGCAGCGCGAACACCGGGGAGCTGTTTTTT; CDR3: CASSANTGELFF
size: NA; D: NA; V: TRBV5-1; J: TRBJ2-1; DNA: TGCGCCAGCAGCTTTTGGAGCGTCGACCCCCCTCGGAATGAGCAGTTCTTC; CDR3: CASSFWSVDPPRNEQFF
size: NA; D: TRBD1; V: TRBV19; J: TRBJ2-3; DNA: TGTGCCAGTAGTTTCCCAGGGGGTCCGCAGTATTTT; CDR3: CASSFPGGPQYF
size: NA; D: NA; V: TRBV6-5; J: TRBJ1-1; DNA: TGTGCCAGCAGTTACTCGGCCAGGGGCACTGAAGCTTTCTTT; CDR3: CASSYSARGTEAFF
size: NA; D: NA; V: TRBV6-5; J: TRBJ1-2; DNA: TGTGCCAGCAGTAAGGGAAGTGGTGGCTACACCTTC; CDR3: CASSKGSGGYTF